A selection of T cell receptor beta chains follows, all from one sample in a study of blood T cell repertoires in COVID-19. Sequencing used immunoSEQ multiplex PCR; TCRdb keeps in-frame clones, though not all of them. The data hold about 220,000 clones, with roughly four fifths observed a single time. Sample: PBMCs or T cells enriched from blood (not recorded which). These receptors originate from a woman in her thirties or forties with acute COVID-19. Both conserved end residues are part of each CDR3. The D gene is left open where the match is weak. Size tells how often a clone was seen (once, few, many) or the class of an expanded clone, and some rows leave it out.

j_gene: TRBJ2-1; abundance: .; v_gene: TRBV13; d_gene: TRBD1; CDR3aa: CASSSQWDRGDEQFF; CDR3nt: TGTGCCAGCAGTTCTCAATGGGACAGGGGCGATGAGCAGTTCTTC
j_gene: TRBJ2-7; abundance: .; v_gene: TRBV2; d_gene: TRBD1; CDR3aa: CASSGQGGSEQYF; CDR3nt: TGTGCCAGCAGCGGACAGGGGGGCAGCGAGCAGTACTTC
j_gene: TRBJ2-2; abundance: .; v_gene: TRBV20-1; d_gene: TRBD2; CDR3aa: CSASLASGRSGELFF; CDR3nt: TGCAGTGCTAGTCTAGCTAGCGGGAGGTCCGGGGAGCTGTTTTTT
j_gene: TRBJ2-5; abundance: .; v_gene: TRBV20-1; d_gene: TRBD2; CDR3aa: CSASVGGGTQETQYF; CDR3nt: TGCAGTGCTAGTGTCGGCGGGGGGACACAAGAGACCCAGTACTTC
j_gene: TRBJ2-7; abundance: .; v_gene: TRBV18; d_gene: .; CDR3aa: CASSPRTGTPNF; CDR3nt: TGTGCCAGCTCGCCTCGAACCGGGACTCCAAACTTC
j_gene: TRBJ2-1; abundance: .; v_gene: TRBV30; d_gene: .; CDR3aa: CAWSGRSYNEQFF; CDR3nt: TGTGCCTGGAGTGGCCGCAGCTACAATGAGCAGTTCTTC
j_gene: TRBJ2-7; abundance: .; v_gene: TRBV7-3; d_gene: .; CDR3aa: CASSLVPGSLNEQYF; CDR3nt: TGTGCCAGCAGCTTAGTCCCCGGGAGTCTGAACGAGCAGTACTTC
j_gene: TRBJ2-1; abundance: .; v_gene: TRBV24-1; d_gene: TRBD1; CDR3aa: CATRPGTVGNEQFF; CDR3nt: TGTGCCACCAGGCCCGGGACAGTTGGCAATGAGCAGTTCTTC
j_gene: TRBJ1-2; abundance: .; v_gene: TRBV5-1; d_gene: TRBD1; CDR3aa: CASSKTSGQAVYGYTF; CDR3nt: TGCGCCAGCAGCAAAACTTCGGGACAGGCAGTCTATGGCTACACCTTC
j_gene: TRBJ1-6; abundance: few; v_gene: TRBV11-2; d_gene: .; CDR3aa: CASTYLTGLSSYNSPLHF; CDR3nt: TGTGCCAGCACCTACTTAACAGGGTTGAGCTCCTATAATTCACCCCTCCACTTT
j_gene: TRBJ1-1; abundance: .; v_gene: TRBV28; d_gene: .; CDR3aa: CASTLRQENTEAFF; CDR3nt: TGTGCCAGCACCCTCCGACAGGAGAACACTGAAGCTTTCTTT
j_gene: TRBJ2-7; abundance: .; v_gene: TRBV5-4; d_gene: TRBD2; CDR3aa: CASSPGTTLSYEQYF; CDR3nt: TGTGCCAGCAGCCCGGGGACTACACTTAGCTACGAGCAGTACTTC
j_gene: TRBJ1-1; abundance: .; v_gene: TRBV13; d_gene: .; CDR3aa: CASSPNRGNTEAFF; CDR3nt: TGTGCCAGCAGCCCAAACCGAGGAAACACTGAAGCTTTCTTT
j_gene: TRBJ1-1; abundance: .; v_gene: TRBV6-5; d_gene: TRBD1; CDR3aa: CASSRQGTEAFF; CDR3nt: TGTGCCAGCAGCCGACAGGGGACTGAAGCTTTCTTT
j_gene: TRBJ2-7; abundance: .; v_gene: TRBV5-6; d_gene: .; CDR3aa: CASSFVGRRSDEQYF; CDR3nt: TGTGCCAGCAGTTTTGTGGGGAGGAGGTCGGACGAGCAGTACTTC
j_gene: TRBJ1-3; abundance: .; v_gene: TRBV7-6; d_gene: TRBD1; CDR3aa: CASSLTGTASGNTIYF; CDR3nt: TGTGCCAGCAGCCTTACCGGGACAGCCTCTGGAAACACCATATATTTT
j_gene: TRBJ2-2; abundance: once; v_gene: TRBV11-2; d_gene: TRBD1; CDR3aa: CASSRDRGPPGELFF; CDR3nt: TGTGCCAGCAGCCGGGACAGGGGGCCCCCCGGGGAGCTGTTTTTT
j_gene: TRBJ2-7; abundance: .; v_gene: TRBV28; d_gene: TRBD2; CDR3aa: CASSLSPSLAGADEQYF; CDR3nt: TGTGCCAGCAGTTTATCCCCCTCGCTAGCGGGAGCGGACGAGCAGTACTTC
j_gene: TRBJ2-3; abundance: .; v_gene: TRBV11-2; d_gene: TRBD2; CDR3aa: CASSLSGASGGTDTQYF; CDR3nt: TGTGCCAGCAGCTTATCCGGGGCTAGCGGGGGCACAGATACGCAGTATTTT
j_gene: TRBJ2-1; abundance: .; v_gene: TRBV6-5; d_gene: .; CDR3aa: CASGGPGFLGEQFF; CDR3nt: TGTGCCAGCGGCGGTCCAGGGTTCCTCGGGGAGCAGTTCTTC
j_gene: TRBJ2-5; abundance: .; v_gene: TRBV9; d_gene: TRBD2; CDR3aa: CASARGGYQETQYF; CDR3nt: TGTGCCAGCGCCCGGGGGGGGTACCAAGAGACCCAGTACTTC
j_gene: TRBJ2-1; abundance: .; v_gene: TRBV7-2; d_gene: TRBD2; CDR3aa: CASSASGRASHEQFF; CDR3nt: TGTGCCAGCAGCGCTAGCGGGAGGGCCTCCCATGAGCAGTTCTTC
j_gene: TRBJ2-2; abundance: few; v_gene: TRBV7-2; d_gene: TRBD1; CDR3aa: CASSLDRGHFNTGELFF; CDR3nt: TGTGCCAGCAGCTTAGACAGGGGGCACTTTAACACCGGGGAGCTGTTTTTT
j_gene: TRBJ2-1; abundance: .; v_gene: TRBV7-2; d_gene: .; CDR3aa: CASSLVWSSYNEQFF; CDR3nt: TGTGCCAGCAGCCTGGTTTGGAGCTCCTACAATGAGCAGTTCTTC
j_gene: TRBJ2-5; abundance: .; v_gene: TRBV7-2; d_gene: TRBD2; CDR3aa: CASSSTSGGNQETQYF; CDR3nt: TGTGCCAGCAGCTCGACTAGCGGGGGGAATCAAGAGACCCAGTACTTC
j_gene: TRBJ2-2; abundance: .; v_gene: TRBV19; d_gene: .; CDR3aa: CASSGLSGELFF; CDR3nt: TGTGCCAGTAGTGGACTTTCCGGGGAGCTGTTTTTT
j_gene: TRBJ2-1; abundance: .; v_gene: TRBV7-8; d_gene: TRBD2; CDR3aa: CASSLDWGLAGGYEQFF; CDR3nt: TGTGCCAGCAGCTTAGATTGGGGACTAGCGGGAGGTTATGAGCAGTTCTTC
j_gene: TRBJ1-6; abundance: .; v_gene: TRBV3-1/TRBV3-2; d_gene: TRBD1; CDR3aa: CASSQGQRSSYNSPLHF; CDR3nt: TGTGCCAGCAGCCAGGGACAGCGGAGCTCCTATAATTCACCCCTCCACTTT
j_gene: TRBJ1-1; abundance: .; v_gene: TRBV7-8; d_gene: TRBD1; CDR3aa: CASSLAGQGADTEAFF; CDR3nt: TGTGCCAGCAGCTTAGCGGGCCAGGGGGCAGACACTGAAGCTTTCTTT
j_gene: TRBJ1-6; abundance: .; v_gene: TRBV7-2; d_gene: .; CDR3aa: CASSSQQERNSPLHF; CDR3nt: TGTGCCAGCAGCTCTCAACAGGAACGGAATTCACCCCTCCACTTT
j_gene: TRBJ2-1; abundance: few; v_gene: TRBV5-1; d_gene: .; CDR3aa: CASSAYLRGNNEQFF; CDR3nt: TGCGCCAGCAGCGCCTACCTCAGGGGTAACAATGAGCAGTTCTTC
j_gene: TRBJ1-6; abundance: .; v_gene: TRBV7-8; d_gene: TRBD1; CDR3aa: CASSPGTVVNSPLHF; CDR3nt: TGTGCCAGCAGCCCTGGGACAGTGGTAAATTCACCCCTCCACTTT
j_gene: TRBJ1-6; abundance: once; v_gene: TRBV7-8; d_gene: .; CDR3aa: CASSLGESPLHF; CDR3nt: TGTGCCAGCAGCTTAGGGGAGTCACCCCTCCACTTT
j_gene: TRBJ2-1; abundance: .; v_gene: TRBV18; d_gene: .; CDR3aa: CASSMRQSDNEQFF; CDR3nt: TGTGCCAGCTCAATGCGACAGAGTGACAATGAGCAGTTCTTC
j_gene: TRBJ2-2; abundance: .; v_gene: TRBV6-5; d_gene: .; CDR3aa: CASLLTGELFF; CDR3nt: TGTGCCAGCCTACTTACCGGGGAGCTGTTTTTT
j_gene: TRBJ1-5; abundance: .; v_gene: TRBV7-2; d_gene: .; CDR3aa: CASSLVVGDSNQPQHF; CDR3nt: TGTGCCAGCAGCTTAGTGGTAGGAGATAGCAATCAGCCCCAGCATTTT
j_gene: TRBJ1-2; abundance: .; v_gene: TRBV13; d_gene: TRBD1; CDR3aa: CASRLNRGRGGYTF; CDR3nt: TGTGCCAGCAGACTGAACAGGGGGCGCGGTGGCTACACCTTC
j_gene: TRBJ2-3; abundance: .; v_gene: TRBV3-1/TRBV3-2; d_gene: .; CDR3aa: CASSQIPGGGDTQYF; CDR3nt: TGTGCCAGCAGCCAAATCCCGGGGGGCGGCGATACGCAGTATTTT
j_gene: TRBJ2-5; abundance: .; v_gene: TRBV15; d_gene: TRBD1; CDR3aa: CATSRTGAQETQYF; CDR3nt: TGTGCCACCAGCAGGACAGGGGCCCAAGAGACCCAGTACTTC
j_gene: TRBJ1-6; abundance: .; v_gene: TRBV2; d_gene: .; CDR3aa: CASSGVKRSPLHF; CDR3nt: TGTGCCAGCAGTGGGGTTAAGAGGTCACCCCTCCACTTT
j_gene: TRBJ1-3; abundance: many; v_gene: TRBV30; d_gene: .; CDR3aa: CAWSPQFHSGNTIYF; CDR3nt: TGTGCCTGGAGTCCTCAGTTCCACTCTGGAAACACCATATATTTT
j_gene: TRBJ2-1; abundance: .; v_gene: TRBV9; d_gene: .; CDR3aa: CASSAGLNNEQFF; CDR3nt: TGTGCCAGCAGCGCGGGACTCAACAATGAGCAGTTCTTC
j_gene: TRBJ2-5; abundance: .; v_gene: TRBV5-1; d_gene: TRBD2; CDR3aa: CASSPGTSGSPETQYF; CDR3nt: TGCGCCAGCAGCCCCGGGACTAGCGGGAGCCCAGAGACCCAGTACTTC
j_gene: TRBJ2-7; abundance: .; v_gene: TRBV5-8; d_gene: .; CDR3aa: CASSQPDRLNYEQYF; CDR3nt: TGTGCCAGCAGCCAACCCGACAGGCTTAACTACGAGCAGTACTTC
j_gene: TRBJ2-3; abundance: once; v_gene: TRBV10-3; d_gene: .; CDR3aa: CAAGEFATDTQYF; CDR3nt: TGTGCCGCCGGGGAATTCGCGACAGATACGCAGTATTTT
j_gene: TRBJ1-1; abundance: .; v_gene: TRBV18; d_gene: .; CDR3aa: CASSPSDGGTEAFF; CDR3nt: TGTGCCAGCTCACCATCCGACGGAGGCACTGAAGCTTTCTTT
j_gene: TRBJ2-3; abundance: .; v_gene: TRBV5-6; d_gene: .; CDR3aa: CASSPTASTDTQYF; CDR3nt: TGTGCCAGCAGCCCCACAGCTAGCACAGATACGCAGTATTTT
j_gene: TRBJ2-7; abundance: once; v_gene: TRBV11-2; d_gene: .; CDR3aa: CASSAGGPYEQYF; CDR3nt: TGTGCCAGCAGCGCCGGAGGCCCCTACGAGCAGTACTTC
j_gene: TRBJ1-3; abundance: .; v_gene: TRBV6-1; d_gene: .; CDR3aa: CASSEEEGSGGNTIYF; CDR3nt: TGTGCCAGCAGTGAAGAGGAGGGGTCGGGTGGAAACACCATATATTTT
j_gene: TRBJ2-2; abundance: .; v_gene: TRBV10-1; d_gene: .; CDR3aa: CASSETLDPAGELFF; CDR3nt: TGCGCCAGCAGTGAGACTCTAGACCCGGCAGGGGAGCTGTTTTTT
j_gene: TRBJ1-5; abundance: .; v_gene: TRBV28; d_gene: .; CDR3aa: CASSPQGAGNQPQHF; CDR3nt: TGTGCCAGCAGTCCTCAGGGTGCGGGCAATCAGCCCCAGCATTTT
j_gene: TRBJ2-1; abundance: .; v_gene: TRBV29-1; d_gene: .; CDR3aa: CSGSDPSYNEQFF; CDR3nt: TGCAGCGGTTCAGATCCTTCCTACAATGAGCAGTTCTTC
j_gene: TRBJ2-2; abundance: .; v_gene: TRBV4-2; d_gene: TRBD2; CDR3aa: CASSQDLGLAGITGELFF; CDR3nt: TGTGCCAGCAGCCAAGATTTGGGACTAGCGGGGATCACCGGGGAGCTGTTTTTT
j_gene: TRBJ2-3; abundance: .; v_gene: TRBV2; d_gene: TRBD2; CDR3aa: CASRLAGSTDTQYF; CDR3nt: TGTGCCAGTAGACTAGCGGGTTCTACAGATACGCAGTATTTT
j_gene: TRBJ1-1; abundance: .; v_gene: TRBV5-1; d_gene: .; CDR3aa: CASSLGHTTTEAFF; CDR3nt: TGCGCCAGCAGCTTGGGGCACACAACCACTGAAGCTTTCTTT
j_gene: TRBJ2-2; abundance: once; v_gene: TRBV19; d_gene: TRBD1; CDR3aa: CASNRQGANTGELFF; CDR3nt: TGTGCCAGCAATAGACAGGGGGCGAACACCGGGGAGCTGTTTTTT
j_gene: TRBJ2-5; abundance: .; v_gene: TRBV6-5; d_gene: TRBD2; CDR3aa: CASSSGGLETQYF; CDR3nt: TGTGCCAGCAGTAGCGGGGGGTTGGAGACCCAGTACTTC
j_gene: TRBJ2-7; abundance: .; v_gene: TRBV4-1; d_gene: TRBD1; CDR3aa: CASSQRTGTGEQYF; CDR3nt: TGCGCCAGCAGCCAGCGGACAGGGACGGGCGAGCAGTACTTC
j_gene: TRBJ2-7; abundance: .; v_gene: TRBV2; d_gene: TRBD2; CDR3aa: CASSFDGGEGLALGEQYF; CDR3nt: TGTGCCAGCAGTTTCGATGGCGGAGAGGGACTAGCGCTGGGAGAGCAGTACTTC